This is a list of T cell receptor beta chains from one sample in a study of T-cell memory formation after mild COVID-19. TCRdb processed the 5' RACE reads anew with MiXCR; each CDR3 protein has one entry. The repertoire holds around 340,000 distinct CDR3 sequences, with roughly 20% as singletons. The sequencing sample was made of PBMCs or a T cell subset sorted from them (not recorded which). All receptors come from an adult woman who had mild COVID-19 (a few samples of this study predate the infection). Cell type and time point are not known. Each CDR3 is given with its conserved first and last residue. The D gene is left open where the match is weak. Expanded clones get a size class; other rows say once, few or many, or leave the size out.

TRBJ1-5 . TRBV6-5 . TGTGCCAGCAGTTACTCCGGGGGGAATGTTCCCCAGCATTTT CASSYSGGNVPQHF
TRBJ1-2 many TRBV24-1 . TGTGCCACCAGTGATTGGGGCAGGGATAATGGCTACACCTTC CATSDWGRDNGYTF
TRBJ2-7 . TRBV5-1 . TGCGCCAGCAGTAAGGGCAGTTTCTACGAGCAGTACTTC CASSKGSFYEQYF
TRBJ1-1 . TRBV6-5 . TGTGCCAGCAGTTACCTTTTCCAGGGCTCGAACACTGAAGCTTTCTTT CASSYLFQGSNTEAFF
TRBJ2-1 few TRBV2 TRBD2 TGTGTCAGCAGCCCTAGCGGGAGGGAGCAGTTCTTC CVSSPSGREQFF
TRBJ1-2 . TRBV19 TRBD1 TGTGCCAGTAGTAACACCGGGACAGGGAACTATGGCTACACCTTC CASSNTGTGNYGYTF
TRBJ2-1 many TRBV12-3/TRBV12-4 TRBD2 TGTGCCAGCAGAGCTAGCGGGGCCTTATCCTACAATGAGCAGTTCTTC CASRASGALSYNEQFF
TRBJ1-4 . TRBV4-1 . TGCGCCAGCAGCGGAACAGGTTCCCGGGAAAAACTGTTTTTT CASSGTGSREKLFF
TRBJ2-1 once TRBV7-2 . TGTGCCAGCAGCTTAGGAGGCGCCCCGGAGGCCTCTGAGCAGTTCTTC CASSLGGAPEASEQFF
TRBJ2-1 few TRBV7-2 TRBD1 TGTGCCAGCAGTCCAGGGGGTCTCCGCCGCGGGTATGAGCAGTTCTTC CASSPGGLRRGYEQFF
TRBJ2-5 . TRBV12-3/TRBV12-4 . TGTGCCAGCAGTATGATCCGAGGCTGGATGGGGGAGACCCAGTACTTC CASSMIRGWMGETQYF
TRBJ2-2 many TRBV7-6 . TGTGCCAGCAGCCCGAGAGGAAGCGCGAACACCGGGGAGCTGTTTTTT CASSPRGSANTGELFF
TRBJ1-1 few TRBV15 . TGTGCCACCAGCGAGTTAGGACCCTCCATTGGTGAAGCTTTCTTT CATSELGPSIGEAFF
TRBJ2-3 few TRBV24-1 TRBD1 TGTGCCACCAGTGATACCCGGGACAGGTCCGAGGATACGCAGTATTTT CATSDTRDRSEDTQYF
TRBJ1-6 once TRBV10-3 TRBD1 TGTGCCATTGGACAGGGGGATTCACCCCTCCACTTT CAIGQGDSPLHF
TRBJ2-7 few TRBV5-1 TRBD2 TGCGCCAGCAGCTGGGGACTAGCGGGGGGCCTTGACTCCTACGAGCAGTACTTC CASSWGLAGGLDSYEQYF
TRBJ2-1 many TRBV18 . TGTGCCAGCTCACGGGCTAATGAGCAGTTCTTC CASSRANEQFF
TRBJ2-1 many TRBV13 . TGTGCCAGCATTGGACTGCGCAATGAGCAGTTCTTC CASIGLRNEQFF
TRBJ1-5 few TRBV4-1 . TGCGCCAGCAGCCAAGAAGCGCAGGGAGGTTTTGGCAATCAGCCCCAGCATTTT CASSQEAQGGFGNQPQHF
TRBJ2-1 many TRBV27 . TGTGCCAGCAGTTTAAAGGGCTCATACAATGAGCAGTTCTTC CASSLKGSYNEQFF
TRBJ2-7 . TRBV7-9 . TGTGCCAGCGGCGAGTTCTACGAGCAGTACTTC CASGEFYEQYF
TRBJ1-1 once TRBV19 TRBD1 TGTGCCAGTAGTATAGCTGGGACAGCGGGGACTGAAGCTTTCTTT CASSIAGTAGTEAFF
TRBJ1-1 many TRBV7-9 . TGTGCCAGCAGCCGGCAGAGGGACACTGAAGCTTTCTTT CASSRQRDTEAFF
TRBJ2-5 . TRBV9 . TGTGCCAGCAGCGTAGCTACTACGCGCCTCCAAGAGACCCAGTACTTC CASSVATTRLQETQYF
TRBJ2-1 few TRBV3-1 . TGTGCCAGCAGCCAAAGAGGGGGACTACAGTTCTTC CASSQRGGLQFF
TRBJ1-1 few TRBV25-1 TRBD1 TGTGCCAGCAGCCCCTCCAGGACAGGGTTCGGTGCCGGTGAAGCTTTCTTT CASSPSRTGFGAGEAFF
TRBJ2-1 many TRBV7-6 . TGTGCCAGCAGCTTAGGACTGGGAACCTACAATGAGCAGTTCTTC CASSLGLGTYNEQFF
TRBJ1-5 . TRBV20-1 . TGCAGTGCTAGAATCGTGGGAGGAGGTCAGCCCCAGCATTTT CSARIVGGGQPQHF
TRBJ2-1 . TRBV5-1 TRBD2 TGCGCCAGCAGCCCTGGACTAGCGGGGGCCTGGGAGCAGTTCTTC CASSPGLAGAWEQFF
TRBJ2-5 few TRBV11-3 TRBD1 TGTGCCAGCAGCTTAGAGTATACGGGACAGGGGCAAGAGACCCAGTACTTC CASSLEYTGQGQETQYF
TRBJ1-1 many TRBV29-1 . TGCAGCGGGACGGGACACTTGAACACTGAAGCTTTCTTT CSGTGHLNTEAFF
TRBJ2-1 . TRBV29-1 TRBD1 TGCAGCGCTCCGACAGGGGTGGGAGGATCCTACAATGAGCAGTTCTTC CSAPTGVGGSYNEQFF